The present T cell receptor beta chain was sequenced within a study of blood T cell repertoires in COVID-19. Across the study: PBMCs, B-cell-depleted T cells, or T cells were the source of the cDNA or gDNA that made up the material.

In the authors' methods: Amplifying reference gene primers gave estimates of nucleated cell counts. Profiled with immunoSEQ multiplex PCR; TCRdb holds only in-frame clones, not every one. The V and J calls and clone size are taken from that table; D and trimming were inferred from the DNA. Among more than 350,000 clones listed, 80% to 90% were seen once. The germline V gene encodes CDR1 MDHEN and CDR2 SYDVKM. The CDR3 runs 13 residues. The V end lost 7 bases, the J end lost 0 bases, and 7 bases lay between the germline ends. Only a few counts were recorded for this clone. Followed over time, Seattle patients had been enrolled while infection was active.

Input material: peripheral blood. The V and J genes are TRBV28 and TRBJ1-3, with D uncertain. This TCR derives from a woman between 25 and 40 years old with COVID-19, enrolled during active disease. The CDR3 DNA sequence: TGTGCCAGCAATCCAATCTCTGGAAACACCATATATTTT. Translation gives CASNPISGNTIYF.